This T cell receptor (beta chain) was found in a study of cytomegalovirus exposure and HLA in healthy donors. Study-wide results and limits: According to reports, the classifier identified cytomegalovirus status with high specificity and sensitivity. Some 17,000 TCR beta sequences were associated with HLA alleles at 0.05 false discovery rate in a later analysis. Follow-up analysis found HLA locus-dependent TCR association rates, highest for DRB1 and lowest for HLA-C. For most subjects, TCR beta sequences were reported to predict HLA-A and HLA-B alleles with accuracy.

PCR employed 60 Vbeta and 13 Jbeta primers. Repertoires were generated with immunoSEQ multiplex PCR, while TCRdb's copy carries only in-frame clones and drops some. The sample has more than 95,000 clones, approximately 80% seen once. For this clone: Its matching antigen is unknown.

The V gene's germline CDR1 is LNHDA and CDR2 SQIVND (reference sequence). V dropped 1 base and J dropped 5 bases, with 17 bases sitting between them. This CDR3 has 16 residues. V and J are TRBV19 and TRBJ1-2; no definite D call. Sequences were obtained from PBMCs. This TCR came from a woman aged 40 to 50 in good health and CMV-seropositive. CDR3 residues: CASSIVGGRKEYGYTF. CDR3 bases: TGTGCCAGTAGTATAGTCGGCGGTCGTAAAGAGTATGGCTACACCTTC.